This T cell receptor beta chain was found in a study of CD4 and CD8 cells across lung adenocarcinoma regions. In its sample, this clonotype was seen many times. TCRdb used MiXCR to reprocess the PCR reads, holding one entry per CDR3 protein. The sample consists of some 23,000 distinct CDR3 sequences, 50% of them appearing once. Looked up from germline, CDR1 is MNHEY and CDR2 is SMNVEV (reference sequence). The CDR3 length is 16 residues. V lost 5 bases to trimming and J lost 0 bases; unmatched junction nucleotides: 6. Donors had localized lung adenocarcinoma, a non-small cell lung cancer. The source of this sequence is a male donor with lung adenocarcinoma. The CD4 and CD8 labels of this study may be unreliable. This chain joins TRBV27 and TRBJ2-7; 11 bases align to TRBD2. Specimen: CD8+ T cells from the center of a lung tumor. The CDR3 DNA follows: TGTGCCAGCAGTAATTTAGCGGGAGGGAGCTCCTACGAGCAGTACTTC. Protein product: CASSNLAGGSSYEQYF.